The 21 T cell receptor beta chains reported below all come from one sample, sequenced in a study of T-cell reconstitution after alpha-beta-depleted transplantation in children. Findings and limits, study-wide: Newly produced T cells mostly provided counts and TCRbeta diversity after one year, as hyperexpanded clones declined.

Unique molecular identifiers were incorporated when the TCRbeta library was constructed. Each CDR3 protein is one row after TCRdb ran MiXCR on the PCR reads. The data contain around 300,000 distinct CDR3 sequences, about 7.3% of them seen just once; the ten biggest clones take up about 8.2%. Their antigen targets remain unknown. This material consisted of peripheral blood, taken 360 days after TCRalphabeta/CD19-depleted stem cell transplant. The receptors here all came from a female patient aged 2-10 years who had a stem cell transplant for Fanconi anemia, so the T cells may come from the graft donor.

This clonotype was observed at least ten times. The chain employs TRBV29-1 and TRBJ2-2; TRBD2 aligns across 13 bases. Germline CDR1 reads SQVTM; CDR2 reads ANQGSEA. The length of the CDR3 is 15 residues. V trimming: 4 bases; J trimming: 4 bases; junction bases outside the gene matches: 3. Written as DNA, the CDR3 is TGCAGCGTTGGACTAGCGGGAGGAGGCACCGGGGAGCTGTTTTTT. Protein product: CSVGLAGGGTGELFF.

The sample holds a few counts of this clonotype. The gene calls are TRBV28 and TRBJ2-6, with D unclear. The CDR3 consists of 12 residues. V was pared by 8 bases and J by 2 bases, with 4 bases between. Germline assignment: CDR1 MDHEN and CDR2 SYDVKM. The CDR3 nucleotides read TGTGCCAGCTTGGCTGGGGCCAACGTCCTGACTTTC. The encoded protein is CASLAGANVLTF.

This clonotype was observed at least ten times. The chain combines TRBV28 with TRBJ2-7, with 11 nucleotides matching TRBD1. J gave up 3 bases and V 6 bases, and 4 bases lay outside the gene matches. This CDR3 is 14 amino acids long. Germline V gives CDR1 MDHEN, CDR2 SYDVKM. The DNA of the CDR3 is TGTGCCAGCAGACGGACAGGGGGCATCTACGAGCAGTACTTC. Protein product: CASRRTGGIYEQYF.

This clonotype was found many times. The rearrangement uses TRBV29-1 and TRBJ1-2; TRBD1 is a possible D gene (6 bases). The CDR3 loop spans 13 amino acids. The V gene's germline CDR1 is SQVTM and CDR2 ANQGSEA. The V end lost 0 bases, the J end lost 6 bases, and 11 bases lay between the germline ends. CDR3 coding DNA: TGCAGCGTTGAAGATCTTGGGGGGCATGGCTACACCTTC. Residues: CSVEDLGGHGYTF.

This clonotype has ten or more counts. The V call is TRBV20-1, the J call TRBJ2-1; D is ambiguous. The germline gives CDR1 DFQATT, CDR2 SNEGSKA (reference sequence). The CDR3 totals 14 residues. Trimming shortened V by 0 bases and J by 4 bases, and 10 bases separated the two germline ends. The CDR3 DNA reads TGCAGTGCTAGAGATCAGAGGTTTTACAATGAGCAGTTCTTC. Translated, it gives CSARDQRFYNEQFF.

The sample holds many counts of this clonotype. The chain employs TRBV5-6 and TRBJ2-5; D uncertain. V dropped 5 bases and J dropped 1 base, with 15 bases sitting between them. The V gene's germline CDR1 is SGHDT and CDR2 YYEEEE. This CDR3 is 15 amino acids long. DNA of the CDR3: TGTGCCAGCAGTCTAAAGTTGAGTCGCCAAGAGACCCAGTACTTC. Residues: CASSLKLSRQETQYF.

This clonotype has a count of ten or more. CDR3 in DNA: TGTGCCAGCAGCCAAAGTGGTAATCAGCCCCAGCATTTT. Protein sequence: CASSQSGNQPQHF. This chain links TRBV3-1 with TRBJ1-5; no reliable D call. V was pared by 2 bases and J by 4 bases, with 6 bases between. CDR1 and CDR2 from the germline V gene are LGHDT and YNNKEL (reference sequence). The CDR3 totals 13 residues.

There are many counts of this clonotype. The V and J genes are TRBV28 and TRBJ1-2, with unresolved D. Trimming left V 4 bases short and J 6 bases short, with 12 bases between. Germline V gives CDR1 MDHEN, CDR2 SYDVKM. This CDR3 region has 13 residues. The CDR3 loop is CASSSLSTNGYTF. The CDR3 DNA follows: TGTGCCAGCAGTTCCCTCTCGACGAATGGCTACACCTTC.

CDR3 bases: TGTGCCAGCAGCCAAGAAATTTCGGGGGGGCCGAGAGATACGCAGTATTTT. It translates to CASSQEISGGPRDTQYF. The V and J genes are TRBV4-2 and TRBJ2-3; 8 nucleotides match TRBD2. Germline CDR1 and CDR2: LGHNA and YNFKEQ. Trimming removed 0 bases from V and 5 bases from J; junction bases left unmatched: 10. The CDR3 is made up of 17 amino acids.

This rearrangement joins TRBV7-9 to TRBJ1-1; no clear D gene. CDR3 length equals 15 residues. Germline V CDR1 and CDR2: SEHNR, FQNEAQ (reference sequence). Trimming took off 1 base at V and 6 bases at J, with 15 bases between the two ends. In DNA, the CDR3 is TGTGCCAGCAGCTTAGTTCCCAGCCTGGCCCCTGAAGCTTTCTTT. It specifies CASSLVPSLAPEAFF.

This clonotype was picked up many times. This chain links TRBV12-3 or TRBV12-4 with TRBJ2-4, with D uncertain. Between the trimmed V and J ends, which lost 3 bases and 1 base, there was a span of 10 bases. The CDR3 spans 15 residues. As DNA, the CDR3 is TGTGCCAGCAGTTTGGACGGCCTTGCCAAAAACATTCAGTACTTC. It is translated as CASSLDGLAKNIQYF.

The chain is built from TRBV28 and TRBJ2-7; D ambiguous. CDR1 is MDHEN, CDR2 SYDVKM, per germline. With 7 bases removed from V and 3 bases from J, the gap between germline ends came to 13 bases. This CDR3 has 13 residues. The CDR3 nucleotides are TGTGCCAGCACCACATCAGGTGGCTACGAGCAGTACTTC. As protein: CASTTSGGYEQYF.

The chain is built from TRBV5-6 and TRBJ1-2; D ambiguous. V was cut by 9 bases and J by 4 bases, with 19 bases left in between. Germline loops: CDR1 SGHDT, CDR2 YYEEEE. This CDR3 comprises 14 residues. DNA for the CDR3: TGTGCCATGGGCCCCGGGCCAGACCTCTATGGCTACACCTTC. It encodes CAMGPGPDLYGYTF. Using reference TRBV5-6 and TRBJ1-2 for the parts outside the CDR3, the full variable domain is DAGVTQSPTHLIKTRGQQVTLRCSPKSGHDTVSWYQQALGQGPQFIFQYYEEEERQRGNFPDRFSGHQFPNYSSELNVNALLLGDSALYLCAMGPGPDLYGYTFGSGTRLTVV.

The V call is TRBV7-9, the J call TRBJ1-1; 9 bases align to TRBD1. Germline values: CDR1 SEHNR, CDR2 FQNEAQ (reference sequence). The CDR3 extends over 17 amino acids. The J segment lost 0 bases and the V segment lost 2 bases, leaving 7 bases of the junction unmatched. The CDR3 DNA follows: TGTGCCAGCAGCTTAACCCCCGGACAGGGGATGAACACTGAAGCTTTCTTT. Residues: CASSLTPGQGMNTEAFF.

This clonotype occurred many times. The V call is TRBV12-3 or TRBV12-4, the J call TRBJ1-3; D gene ambiguous. V was cut by 3 bases and J by 2 bases, with 5 bases left in between. The CDR3 contains 13 residues. CDR3 sequence (DNA): TGTGCCAGCAGTTTTAATACTGGAAACACCATATATTTT. Translated: CASSFNTGNTIYF.

This clonotype was seen more than once but under ten times. The V and J genes are TRBV7-9 and TRBJ2-5; no clear D gene. The CDR3 runs 15 residues. Trimming shortened V by 1 base and J by 2 bases, and 11 bases separated the two germline ends. Per the germline V gene, CDR1 is SEHNR and CDR2 is FQNEAQ (reference sequence). The CDR3, as DNA: TGTGCCAGCAGCTTAGTGACCCACATGCAAGAGACCCAGTACTTC. Its protein product is CASSLVTHMQETQYF.

This clonotype was counted a few times. This sequence joins TRBV9 and TRBJ1-3; D call uncertain. V lost 3 bases, J lost 4 bases, and 14 bases lay in between. Germline CDR1 is SGDLS and CDR2 is YYNGEE. This CDR3 is 15 amino acids long. The CDR3 sequence is CASSGPTLPGNTIYF. The CDR3, as DNA: TGTGCCAGCAGCGGCCCGACCTTACCCGGAAACACCATATATTTT.

At least ten counts were recorded for this clonotype. The chain recombines TRBV20-1 with TRBJ2-7, with 8 bases aligning to TRBD1. The germline V gene has CDR1 DFQATT and CDR2 SNEGSKA (reference sequence). The CDR3 has 15 residues. Germline trimming cut 0 bases from V and 2 bases from J; bases unmatched to any gene: 6. Here the CDR3 reads CSARDQDRATYEQYF. CDR3 DNA: TGCAGTGCTAGAGATCAGGACAGGGCGACCTACGAGCAGTACTTC.

The chain has TRBV4-3 and TRBJ2-1; 7 nucleotides match TRBD2. Germline V gene data show CDR1 as LGHNA and CDR2 as YSLEER. This CDR3 is 15 amino acids long. Trimming took 4 bases from V and 4 from J; bases not matched to a gene: 7. Here the CDR3 DNA reads TGCGCCAGCAGCCGGTCCGGGGGGAGTTACAATGAGCAGTTCTTC. Amino acids: CASSRSGGSYNEQFF.

This clonotype was detected many times. V and J are TRBV20-1 and TRBJ2-5; D tentatively fits TRBD1 or TRBD2 (6 bases each). This CDR3 is 15 amino acids long. Trimming pared 1 base from V and 7 bases from J, leaving 19 bases between. Germline lookup yields CDR1 DFQATT and CDR2 SNEGSKA (reference sequence). The CDR3 sequence is CSARGGGGPAWTQYF. CDR3 nucleotide sequence: TGCAGTGCTAGAGGTGGAGGGGGGCCAGCATGGACCCAGTACTTC.

In this sample, this clonotype turned up many times. V is TRBV5-8 and J is TRBJ2-7, with a tentative D call TRBD1 (5 bases). The germline CDR1 and CDR2 sequences are SGHTS and YDEGEE. This CDR3 is 16 amino acids long. V lost 0 bases and J 0 bases, leaving 13 bases between the germline ends. The CDR3: CASSLVGDESSYEQYF. The CDR3 nucleotides are TGTGCCAGCAGCTTGGTAGGGGATGAAAGCTCCTACGAGCAGTACTTC.